This T cell receptor beta chain originates from a study of cytomegalovirus exposure and HLA in healthy donors. General study findings and limits: Rarity characterized most TCR sequences, yet some public TCRs appeared in many donors. Judged likely to be a sequencing artifact was a cluster of highly shared sequence variants. Through in vitro validation, a few CMV-associated chains were shown to be specific for CMV antigens. According to a later analysis, most TCR beta chains associated with CMV appeared HLA-restricted.

Comment on this clone: Its target is unknown.

In the PCR, 60 Vbeta and 13 Jbeta primers were used. Sequenced by immunoSEQ multiplex PCR; TCRdb stores in-frame clones only, minus some. Of around 91,000 clones listed, 64% are singletons. The sequencing input was PBMCs. The receptor was derived from a man aged 60 to 75 in good health and CMV-seronegative.

CDR3 sequence reads: CASTVMNTEAFF. DNA of the CDR3: TGTGCCAGCACAGTCATGAACACTGAAGCTTTCTTT. The V and J genes are TRBV6-6 and TRBJ1-1; D is uncertain. Germline CDR1 and CDR2: MNHNY and SVGAGI (reference sequence). The CDR3 contains 12 residues. The V gene lost 7 bases and the J gene lost 0 bases, with 6 bases spanning the gap.